This entry describes one TCR beta chain. This clonotype was picked up many times. What antigen it recognizes has not been identified. No clone much larger than this one lies a single base away; base qualities are absent. The data belong to a study of T cells in Graves' hyperthyroidism and ophthalmopathy (dated by TCRdb to between 2017 and 2020). Describing the broader study: Peripheral blood samples were taken at initial diagnosis, before any treatment was given. To identify distinguishing TCR V-J signatures, a discovery cohort of some 99 patients was used, comprising approximately 40 with Graves' ophthalmopathy and approximately 58 with stable Graves' hyperthyroidism. Prospective prediction of ophthalmopathy was tested in an independent validation cohort of about 19 hyperthyroidism patients and approximately 17 patients who later progressed to ophthalmopathy. The approximately 100 discovery patients were divided at random into training and test sets in a 7:3 ratio. The study also compared thyroid tissue and blood T-cell repertoires from more than five Graves' hyperthyroidism patients. After sampling, hyperthyroidism patients received methimazole starting at 30 mg daily, and ophthalmopathy patients received high-dose intravenous methylprednisolone. The paper reports TCR Vbeta CDR3 sequencing of 135 peripheral blood samples: around 41 ophthalmopathy, under 80 hyperthyroidism and approximately 17 progressor patients. Results and caveats for the whole study, not just this receptor: Most expanded thyroid clonotypes (frequency above 0.001) were also detected in blood, suggesting blood repertoires may reflect thyroid immune responses. Sample size was not statistically predetermined, and blinding of investigators to group allocation was not performed. In validation, progression to ophthalmopathy was predicted by the model with more than 65% sensitivity and 72.22% specificity, a median of about 6.8 months before onset. A model built on a 13 V-J signature distinguished ophthalmopathy from stable hyperthyroidism, reaching over 85% sensitivity and about 81% specificity in cross-validation and 80%/75% in testing.

Compared with germline, V lacks 2 bases and J lacks 8 bases; bases without a gene match: 1. CDR1 MDHEN and CDR2 SYDVKM were looked up in the germline V gene. Taken from cysteine to phenylalanine, the CDR3 has 12 residues. Only CDR3 DNA is held: 36 bases, read in frame from base 1. The TCR beta CDR3 regions were amplified from the RNA transcripts. The TCR CDR3 was subjected to a first round of RT-PCR using the HTBI primer set and the Qiagen OneStep RT-PCR kit. Libraries were constructed in a second round of multiplex PCR, after which size selection and purification were carried out. Sequencing of the libraries was done on an Illumina HiSeq2000 using paired-end 100 bp reads. Per the authors' processing: SOAPnuke was used to process the raw data, throwing out any read that contained adapters or uncalled bases, had a mean Phred below 15, or lacked an exact constant-primer or identifier match. COPE v1.2.5 was used to merge the high-quality paired reads, and each unique nucleotide sequence was defined as a clonotype. MiTCR v1.1 was used to align the clonotypes against IMGT TRBV, TRBD and TRBJ reference segments. The analysis was restricted to V-J combinations with a frequency above 0.0001, which together covered just over 99% of the repertoires. A TCS score was defined as the ratio of F50 (clonal expansion) to E x V (chaos), with BLOSUM62-based TCRdist applied between CDR3 peptides within each V-J. Welch's t-statistics and random forest reduced 500 to 550 V-J features to 10 to 15, which were used in a naive Bayes classifier (R e1071). The public reads were quality trimmed at Q25 with fastp and then assembled into clones with MiXCR by TCRdb, keeping productive beta chains. For every CDR3 protein sequence, its rows merge into one entry that carries the most common genes and DNA. In this record, the V and J calls reflect TCRdb's handling and not the investigators' own analysis. The table for this sample lists fewer than 400,000 distinct CDR3 sequences; more than 13% of them were counted only once. Approximately 29% of the sample is taken by the ten largest.

Moderately to severely active disease, a Clinical Activity Score of at least 3, a NOSPECS grade of at least 4, and a duration under 3 months were present in ophthalmopathy patients. Exclusion was applied to patients with uncontrolled infections, other autoimmune diseases, pregnancy or lactation. Diagnoses relied on clinical symptoms, serum thyroxine and TRAb, thyroid ultrasound and orbital computed tomography. PBMCs were isolated from 8 to 10 ml of fresh peripheral blood by Ficoll-Paque density gradient centrifugation. Total RNA was extracted with Trizol reagent, and quality was checked on an Agilent 2100 Bioanalyzer.

Recombination joined TRBV28 with TRBJ1-2, and TRBD1 aligns with 8 junction nucleotides. Sequencing input: blood. The receptor was isolated from a man between 45 and 60 years old with Graves' ophthalmopathy. At the DNA level, the sequence is TGTGCCAGCAGTTTAACAGGGGGGGGCTACACCTTC. Its translation is CASSLTGGGYTF.